This TCR beta chain was obtained from a study of cytomegalovirus exposure and HLA in healthy donors. The repertoire was sequenced with immunoSEQ multiplex PCR; TCRdb's copy has only in-frame clones and lacks some. Of about 160,000 clones listed, more than 75% are singletons. The CDR3 sequence is 15 residues long. V was pared by 4 bases and J by 5 bases, with 16 bases between. The germline CDR1 and CDR2 sequences are SGDLS and YYNGEE. This TCR came from a man younger than 35 in good health and CMV-seronegative. The genes are TRBV9 and TRBJ1-5; TRBD1 is a possible D gene (6 bases). Sequences were obtained from PBMCs. CDR3 coding DNA: TGTGCCAGCAGCCCCGAAGGGGGTGTCTATCAGCCCCAGCATTTT. It specifies CASSPEGGVYQPQHF.